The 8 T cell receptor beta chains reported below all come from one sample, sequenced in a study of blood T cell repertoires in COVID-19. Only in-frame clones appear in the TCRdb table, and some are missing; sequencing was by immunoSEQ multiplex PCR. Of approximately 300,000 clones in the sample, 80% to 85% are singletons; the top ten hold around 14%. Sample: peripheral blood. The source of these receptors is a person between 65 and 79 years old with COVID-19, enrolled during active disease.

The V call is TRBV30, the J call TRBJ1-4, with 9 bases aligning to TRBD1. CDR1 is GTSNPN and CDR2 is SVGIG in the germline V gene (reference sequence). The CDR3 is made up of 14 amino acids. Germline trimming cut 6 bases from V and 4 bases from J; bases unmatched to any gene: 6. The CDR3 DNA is TGTGCCTGCAGGTCGGGACAGGGTAATGAAAAACTGTTTTTT. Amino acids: CACRSGQGNEKLFF.

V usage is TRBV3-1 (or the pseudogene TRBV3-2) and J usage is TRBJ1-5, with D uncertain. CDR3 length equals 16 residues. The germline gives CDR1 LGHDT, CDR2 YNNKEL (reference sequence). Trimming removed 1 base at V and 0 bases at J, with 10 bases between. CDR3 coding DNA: TGTGCCAGCAGCCAAGTGAGACTATATAGCAATCAGCCCCAGCATTTT. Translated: CASSQVRLYSNQPQHF.

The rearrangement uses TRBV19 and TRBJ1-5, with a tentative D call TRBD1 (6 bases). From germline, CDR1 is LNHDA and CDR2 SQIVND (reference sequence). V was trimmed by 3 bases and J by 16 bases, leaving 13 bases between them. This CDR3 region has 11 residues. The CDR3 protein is CASSILDRPHF. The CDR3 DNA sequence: TGTGCCAGTAGTATTCTCGACAGGCCACATTTT.

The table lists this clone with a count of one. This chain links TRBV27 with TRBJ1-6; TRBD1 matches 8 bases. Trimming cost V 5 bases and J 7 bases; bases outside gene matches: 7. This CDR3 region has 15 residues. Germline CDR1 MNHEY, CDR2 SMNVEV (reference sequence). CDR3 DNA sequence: TGTGCCAGCAGTCCCGGACAGGGCTCGAATTCACCCCTCCACTTT. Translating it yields CASSPGQGSNSPLHF.

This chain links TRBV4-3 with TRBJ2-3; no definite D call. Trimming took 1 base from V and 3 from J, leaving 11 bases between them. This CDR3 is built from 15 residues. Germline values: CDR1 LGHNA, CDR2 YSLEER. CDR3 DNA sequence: TGCGCCAGCAGCCAAGGCTATGAGATGACAGATACGCAGTATTTT. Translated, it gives CASSQGYEMTDTQYF.

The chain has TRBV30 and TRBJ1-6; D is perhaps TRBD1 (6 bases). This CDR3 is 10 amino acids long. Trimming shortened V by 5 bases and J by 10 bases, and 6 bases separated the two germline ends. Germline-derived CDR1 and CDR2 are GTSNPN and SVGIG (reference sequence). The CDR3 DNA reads TGTGCCTGGGGGGGCTCACCCCTCCACTTT. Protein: CAWGGSPLHF.

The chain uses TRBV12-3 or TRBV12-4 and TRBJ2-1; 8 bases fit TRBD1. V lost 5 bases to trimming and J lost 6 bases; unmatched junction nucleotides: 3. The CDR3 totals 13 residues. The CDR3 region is CASSKGTGNEQFF. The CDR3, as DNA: TGTGCCAGCAGTAAGGGGACAGGCAATGAGCAGTTCTTC.

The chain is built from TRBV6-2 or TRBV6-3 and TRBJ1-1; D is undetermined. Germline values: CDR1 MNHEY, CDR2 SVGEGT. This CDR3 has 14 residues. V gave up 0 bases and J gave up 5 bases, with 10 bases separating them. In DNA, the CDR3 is TGTGCCAGCAGTTACTCGAGTGTATGGACTGAAGCTTTCTTT. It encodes CASSYSSVWTEAFF.